This T cell receptor beta chain was sequenced for a study of T cells in Graves' hyperthyroidism and ophthalmopathy. Broader study findings: Model predictions of ophthalmopathy came a median approximately 6.8 months before onset.

Researchers took RNA transcripts and amplified the TCR beta CDR3 regions from them. The primer set for the first-round RT-PCR of the TCR CDR3 was HTBI. Via MiXCR, TCRdb re-called the multiplex PCR reads, giving one row per CDR3 protein. The data show 300,000 to 350,000 distinct CDR3 sequences, 18% seen once. Remarks on this clonotype: The antigen is unknown.

The CDR3 sequence is 14 residues long. Germline V gene data show CDR1 as MDHEN and CDR2 as SYDVKM. Trimming took 8 bases from V and 5 from J, leaving 19 bases between them. This receptor was taken from a woman aged 40 to 50 with Graves' ophthalmopathy. The rearrangement joins TRBV28 to TRBJ2-7; tentative D call: TRBD2 (6 bases). Sequencing input: blood. CDR3 in DNA: TGTGCCAGCTCCTCTTATGCGGGGATCCACGAGCAGTACTTC. This sequence encodes CASSSYAGIHEQYF.